The clone carrying this TCR beta chain has just a few counts. Trimming at V came to 1 base and at J to 8 bases, leaving 6 bases not matched to a gene. The CDR3 extends over 15 amino acids. The germline gives CDR1 LGHNA, CDR2 YSLEER. TCRdb called the 5' RACE reads again in MiXCR, with one record for every CDR3 protein. The data hold about 170,000 distinct CDR3 sequences, with 8% to 13% observed a single time. The data belong to a study of T cells after yellow fever vaccination. The genes are TRBV4-3 and TRBJ1-4; TRBD1 aligns across 8 bases. The receptor's source is a man aged 18 to 30 who received the YFV17D yellow fever vaccine. Sequenced here: CD8+ T cells sorted from PBMCs, sampled 15 days after the yellow fever booster vaccination. The CDR3 sequence: CASSQGQGAGEKLFF. CDR3 DNA: TGCGCCAGCAGCCAAGGTCAGGGGGCCGGGGAAAAACTGTTTTTT.